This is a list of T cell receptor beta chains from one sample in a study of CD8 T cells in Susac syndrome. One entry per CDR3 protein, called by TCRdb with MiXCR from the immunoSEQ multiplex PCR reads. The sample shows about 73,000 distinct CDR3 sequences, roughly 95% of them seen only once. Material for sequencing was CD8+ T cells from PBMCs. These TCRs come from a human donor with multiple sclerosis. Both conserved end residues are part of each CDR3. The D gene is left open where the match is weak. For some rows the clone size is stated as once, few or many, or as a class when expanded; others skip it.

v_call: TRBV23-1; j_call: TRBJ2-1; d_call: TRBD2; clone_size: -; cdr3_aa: CASSHPTAGSGNEQFF; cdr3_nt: TGCGCCAGCAGTCATCCCACAGCGGGATCGGGAAATGAGCAGTTCTTC
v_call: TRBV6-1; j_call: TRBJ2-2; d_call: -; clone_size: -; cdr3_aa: CANYRRELFF; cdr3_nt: TGTGCCAACTATAGGAGGGAGCTGTTTTTT
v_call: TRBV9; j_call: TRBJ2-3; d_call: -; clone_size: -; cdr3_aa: CASSVGGVDTQYF; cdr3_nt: TGTGCCAGCAGCGTTGGAGGAGTAGATACGCAGTATTTT
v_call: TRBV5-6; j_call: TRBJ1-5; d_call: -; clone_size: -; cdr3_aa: CASSLGSGLHQPQHF; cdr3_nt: TGTGCCAGCAGCCTGGGGTCAGGCCTTCATCAGCCCCAGCATTTT
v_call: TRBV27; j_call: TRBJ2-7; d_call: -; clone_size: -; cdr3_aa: CASSLNTQGYSYEQYF; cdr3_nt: TGTGCCAGCAGTTTAAATACACAGGGCTACTCCTACGAGCAGTACTTC
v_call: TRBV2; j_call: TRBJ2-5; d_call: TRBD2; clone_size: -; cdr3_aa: CASSSTRSGRSQETQYF; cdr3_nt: TGTGCCAGCAGCAGTACTAGAAGCGGGAGGTCCCAAGAGACCCAGTACTTC
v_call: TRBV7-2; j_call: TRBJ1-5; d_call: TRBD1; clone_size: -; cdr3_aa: CASSPRTGDEPQHF; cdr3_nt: TGTGCCAGCAGCCCAAGGACAGGGGATGAACCCCAGCATTTT
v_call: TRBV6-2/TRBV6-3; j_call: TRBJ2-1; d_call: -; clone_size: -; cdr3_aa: CASSYQVPSSYNEQFF; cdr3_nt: TGTGCCAGCAGTTACCAGGTACCGAGCTCCTACAATGAGCAGTTCTTC
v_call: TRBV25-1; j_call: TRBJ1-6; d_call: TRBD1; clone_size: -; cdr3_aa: CASSEYRGTGGFKDNSPLHF; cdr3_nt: TGTGCCAGCAGTGAATATCGAGGGACAGGGGGCTTTAAAGATAATTCACCCCTCCACTTT
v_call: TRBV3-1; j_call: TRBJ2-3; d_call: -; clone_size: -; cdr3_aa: CATRTSTDTQYF; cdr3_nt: TGTGCCACCCGGACAAGCACAGATACGCAGTATTTT
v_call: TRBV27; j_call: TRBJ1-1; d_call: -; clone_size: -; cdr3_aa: CASAQYMNTEAFF; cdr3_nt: TGTGCCAGCGCACAGTATATGAACACTGAAGCTTTCTTT
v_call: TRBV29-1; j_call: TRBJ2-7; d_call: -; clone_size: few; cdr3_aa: CSAQDPFSYEQYF; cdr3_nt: TGCAGCGCTCAGGACCCTTTCTCCTACGAGCAGTACTTC